The clone carrying this T cell receptor beta chain was seen once. Germline V gene sequence: CDR1 SGHRS, CDR2 YFSETQ. This CDR3 region has 16 residues. Trimming stripped 0 bases from V and 4 bases from J, with 13 bases between. The sample is drawn from a study of blood T cells in healthy people across ages. Donors were healthy Caucasian individuals from Russia aged about 6 to 100. A second 7 to 11 cycle PCR used barcoded and J-beta primers. A template-switch adaptor that had 12 random nucleotides put a tag on each cDNA molecule. A single record per CDR3 protein comes from TCRdb applying MiXCR to the 5' RACE reads. The sample consists of fewer than 900,000 distinct CDR3 sequences, roughly 41% of them appearing once.

The chain recombines TRBV5-1 with TRBJ1-4; perhaps TRBD1 as D (5 bases). Specimen: blood. The source of this sequence is a woman aged 60 to 75 in good health. CDR3 sequence: CASSLEQEALNEKLFF. The CDR3 coding sequence is TGCGCCAGCAGCTTGGAACAGGAGGCCCTTAATGAAAAACTGTTTTTT.